The entry below gives a single TCR beta chain sequence along with its context. PCR involved 60 Vbeta and 13 Jbeta primers. Data came from immunoSEQ multiplex PCR; TCRdb stores just in-frame clones and leaves some out. This sample has 130,000 to 150,000 clones, with 80% found just once. The sample belongs to a study of cytomegalovirus exposure and HLA in healthy donors. After removal of 2 bases from V and 6 bases from J, the junction contained 17 bases not matched to a gene. The CDR3 is 18 amino acids. CDR1 is LNHNV, CDR2 YYDKDF, per germline (reference sequence). The donors, nominally healthy at sampling, likely had unrecorded immune exposures.

The clonotype originates from a man aged 35 to 55 in good health and CMV-seronegative. Sequenced input: PBMCs. The V and J genes are TRBV15 and TRBJ2-3; 7 bases align to TRBD1. The CDR3 protein is CATSRSIQTGWGMDTQYF. The CDR3 DNA follows: TGTGCCACCAGCAGATCCATTCAGACAGGGTGGGGAATGGATACGCAGTATTTT.